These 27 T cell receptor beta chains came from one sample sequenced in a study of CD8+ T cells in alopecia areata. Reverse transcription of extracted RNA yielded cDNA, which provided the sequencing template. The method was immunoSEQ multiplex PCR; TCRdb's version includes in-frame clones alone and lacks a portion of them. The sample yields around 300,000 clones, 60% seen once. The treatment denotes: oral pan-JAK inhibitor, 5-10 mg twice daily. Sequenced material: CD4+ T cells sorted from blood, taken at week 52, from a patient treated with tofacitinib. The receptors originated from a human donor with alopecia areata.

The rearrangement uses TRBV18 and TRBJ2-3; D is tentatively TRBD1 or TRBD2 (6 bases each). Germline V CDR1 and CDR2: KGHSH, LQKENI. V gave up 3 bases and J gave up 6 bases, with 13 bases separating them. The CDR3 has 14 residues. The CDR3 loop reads CASSPLEGGDTQYF. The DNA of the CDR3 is TGTGCCAGCTCACCCCTGGAAGGGGGGGATACGCAGTATTTT.

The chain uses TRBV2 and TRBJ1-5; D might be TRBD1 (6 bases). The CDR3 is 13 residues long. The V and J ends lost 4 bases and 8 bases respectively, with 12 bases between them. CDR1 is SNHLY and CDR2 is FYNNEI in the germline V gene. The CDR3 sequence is CASSGRGLEPQHF. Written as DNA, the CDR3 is TGTGCCAGCAGTGGCAGGGGACTAGAGCCCCAGCATTTT. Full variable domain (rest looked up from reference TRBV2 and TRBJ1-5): EPEVTQTPSHQVTQMGQEVILRCVPISNHLYFYWYRQILGQKVEFLVSFYNNEISEKSEIFDDQFSVERPDGSNFTLKIRSTKLEDSAMYFCASSGRGLEPQHFGDGTRLSIL.

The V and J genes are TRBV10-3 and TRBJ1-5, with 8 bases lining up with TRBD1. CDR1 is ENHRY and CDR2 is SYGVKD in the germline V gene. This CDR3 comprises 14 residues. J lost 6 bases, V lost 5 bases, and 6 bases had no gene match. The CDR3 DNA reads TGTGCCATCAGTACTGGACAGGGCGGTCAGCCCCAGCATTTT. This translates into CAISTGQGGQPQHF.

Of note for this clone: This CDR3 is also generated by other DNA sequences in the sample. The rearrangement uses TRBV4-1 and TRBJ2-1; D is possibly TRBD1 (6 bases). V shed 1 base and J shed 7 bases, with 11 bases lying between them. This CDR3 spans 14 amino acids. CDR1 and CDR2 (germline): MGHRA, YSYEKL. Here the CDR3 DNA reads TGCGCCAGCAGCCAAGGGGGGCTGGGGAATGAGCAGTTCTTC. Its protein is CASSQGGLGNEQFF.

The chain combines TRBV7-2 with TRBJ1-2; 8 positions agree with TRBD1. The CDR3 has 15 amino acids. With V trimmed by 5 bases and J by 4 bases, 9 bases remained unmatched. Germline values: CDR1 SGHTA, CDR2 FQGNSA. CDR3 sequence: CASSPRTGTGYGYTF. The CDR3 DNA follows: TGTGCCAGCAGCCCCCGGACAGGGACGGGCTATGGCTACACCTTC.

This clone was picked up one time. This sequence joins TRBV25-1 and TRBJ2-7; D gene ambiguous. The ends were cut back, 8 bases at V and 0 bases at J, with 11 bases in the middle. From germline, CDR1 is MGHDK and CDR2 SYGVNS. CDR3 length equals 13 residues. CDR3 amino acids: CASSRIRSYEQYF. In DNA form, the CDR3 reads TGTGCCAGCTCCCGAATCCGCTCCTACGAGCAGTACTTC.

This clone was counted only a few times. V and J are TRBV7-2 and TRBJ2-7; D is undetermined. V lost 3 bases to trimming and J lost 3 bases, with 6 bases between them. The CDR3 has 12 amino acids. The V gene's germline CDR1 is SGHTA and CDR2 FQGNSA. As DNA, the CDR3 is TGTGCCAGCAGCTTGAACCACTACGAGCAGTACTTC. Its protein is CASSLNHYEQYF.

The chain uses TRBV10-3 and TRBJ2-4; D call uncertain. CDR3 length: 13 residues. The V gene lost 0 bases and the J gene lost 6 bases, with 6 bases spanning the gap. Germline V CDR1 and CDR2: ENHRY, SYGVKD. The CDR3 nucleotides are TGTGCCATCAGTGAGTCTGGGCGAAACATTCAGTACTTC. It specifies CAISESGRNIQYF.

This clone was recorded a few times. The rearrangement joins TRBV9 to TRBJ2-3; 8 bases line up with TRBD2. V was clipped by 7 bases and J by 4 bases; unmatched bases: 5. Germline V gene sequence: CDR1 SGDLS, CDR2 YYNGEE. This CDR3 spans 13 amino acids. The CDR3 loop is CASGGGTADTQYF. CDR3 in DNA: TGTGCCAGCGGCGGGGGGACCGCAGATACGCAGTATTTT.

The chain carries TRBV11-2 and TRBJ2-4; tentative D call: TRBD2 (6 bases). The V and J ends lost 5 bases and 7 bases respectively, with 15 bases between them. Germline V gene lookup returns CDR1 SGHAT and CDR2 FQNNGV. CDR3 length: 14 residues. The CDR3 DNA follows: TGTGCCAGCAGCCTTCGCGGGGCTCCGAACATTCAGTACTTC. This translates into CASSLRGAPNIQYF. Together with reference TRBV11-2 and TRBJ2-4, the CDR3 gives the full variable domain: EAGVAQSPRYKIIEKRQSVAFWCNPISGHATLYWYQQILGQGPKLLIQFQNNGVVDDSQLPKDRFSAERLKGVDSTLKIQPAKLEDSAVYLCASSLRGAPNIQYFGAGTRLSVL.

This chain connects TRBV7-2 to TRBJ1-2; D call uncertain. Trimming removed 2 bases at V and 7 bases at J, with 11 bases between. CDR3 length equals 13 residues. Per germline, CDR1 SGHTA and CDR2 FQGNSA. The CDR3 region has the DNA TGTGCCAGCAGCTTAAACCCGCGGGCTGGCTACACCTTC. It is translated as CASSLNPRAGYTF.

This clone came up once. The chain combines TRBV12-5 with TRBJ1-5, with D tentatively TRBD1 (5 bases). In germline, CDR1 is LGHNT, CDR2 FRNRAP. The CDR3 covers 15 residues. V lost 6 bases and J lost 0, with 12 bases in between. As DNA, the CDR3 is TGTGCTAGTGGCTCGGGACTGATTAGCAATCAGCCCCAGCATTTT. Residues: CASGSGLISNQPQHF.

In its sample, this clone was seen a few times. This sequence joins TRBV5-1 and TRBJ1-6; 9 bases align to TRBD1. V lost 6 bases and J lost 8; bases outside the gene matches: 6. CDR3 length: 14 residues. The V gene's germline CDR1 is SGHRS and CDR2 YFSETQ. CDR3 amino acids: CASTRGDRDSPLHF. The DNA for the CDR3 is TGCGCCAGCACCCGGGGGGACAGGGATTCACCCCTCCACTTT.

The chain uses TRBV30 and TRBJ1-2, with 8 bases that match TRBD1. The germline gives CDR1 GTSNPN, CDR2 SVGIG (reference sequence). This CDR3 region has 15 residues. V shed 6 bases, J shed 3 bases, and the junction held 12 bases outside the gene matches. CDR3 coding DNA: TGTGCCTGTCCCGATGACAGGGGATCGTACTATGGCTACACCTTC. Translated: CACPDDRGSYYGYTF.

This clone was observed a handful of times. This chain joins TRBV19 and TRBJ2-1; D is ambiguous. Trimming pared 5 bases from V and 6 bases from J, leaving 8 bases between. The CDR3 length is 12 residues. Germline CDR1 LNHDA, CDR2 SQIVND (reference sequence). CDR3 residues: CASSEEVNEQFF. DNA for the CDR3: TGTGCCAGTAGTGAGGAAGTCAATGAGCAGTTCTTC.

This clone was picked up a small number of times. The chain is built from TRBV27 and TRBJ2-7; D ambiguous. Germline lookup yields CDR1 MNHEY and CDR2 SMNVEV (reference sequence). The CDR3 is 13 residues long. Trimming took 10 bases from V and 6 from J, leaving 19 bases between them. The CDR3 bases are TGTGCCACCCCGGGCCTGACGGTTTGCGAGCAGTACTTC. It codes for CATPGLTVCEQYF.

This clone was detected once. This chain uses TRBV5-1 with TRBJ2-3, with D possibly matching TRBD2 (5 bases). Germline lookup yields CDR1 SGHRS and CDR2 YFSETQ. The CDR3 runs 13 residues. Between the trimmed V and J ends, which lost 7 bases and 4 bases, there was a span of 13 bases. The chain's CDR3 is CASRRFGADTQYF. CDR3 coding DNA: TGCGCCAGCCGACGTTTCGGGGCAGATACGCAGTATTTT. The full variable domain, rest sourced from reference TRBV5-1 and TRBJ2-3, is KAGVTQTPRYLIKTRGQQVTLSCSPISGHRSVSWYQQTPGQGLQFLFEYFSETQRNKGNFPGRFSGRQFSNSRSEMNVSTLELGDSALYLCASRRFGADTQYFGPGTRLTVL.

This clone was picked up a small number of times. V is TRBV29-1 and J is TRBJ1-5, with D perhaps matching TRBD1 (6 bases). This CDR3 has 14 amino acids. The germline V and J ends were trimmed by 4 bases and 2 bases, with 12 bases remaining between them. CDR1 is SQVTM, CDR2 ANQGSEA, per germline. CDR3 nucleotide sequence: TGCAGCGTTGTACCAGGGGAGGGCAATCAGCCCCAGCATTTT. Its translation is CSVVPGEGNQPQHF.

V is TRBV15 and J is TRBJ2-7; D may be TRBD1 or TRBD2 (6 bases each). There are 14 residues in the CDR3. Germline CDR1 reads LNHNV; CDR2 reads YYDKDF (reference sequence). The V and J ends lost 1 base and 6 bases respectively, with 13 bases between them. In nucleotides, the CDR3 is TGTGCCACCAGCAGAGTAGGAGGGGGGAGCGAGCAGTACTTC. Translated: CATSRVGGGSEQYF.

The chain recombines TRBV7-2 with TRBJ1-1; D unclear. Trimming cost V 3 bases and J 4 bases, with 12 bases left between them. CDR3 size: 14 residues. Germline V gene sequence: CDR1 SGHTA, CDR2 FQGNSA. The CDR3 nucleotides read TGTGCCAGCAGCTTGACTGATTCGGGCACTGAAGCTTTCTTT. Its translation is CASSLTDSGTEAFF.

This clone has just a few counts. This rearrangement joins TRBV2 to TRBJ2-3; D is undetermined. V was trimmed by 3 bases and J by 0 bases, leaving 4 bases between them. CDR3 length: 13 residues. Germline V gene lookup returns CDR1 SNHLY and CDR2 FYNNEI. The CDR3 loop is CASSEQSTDTQYF. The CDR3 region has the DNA TGTGCCAGCAGTGAGCAAAGCACAGATACGCAGTATTTT.

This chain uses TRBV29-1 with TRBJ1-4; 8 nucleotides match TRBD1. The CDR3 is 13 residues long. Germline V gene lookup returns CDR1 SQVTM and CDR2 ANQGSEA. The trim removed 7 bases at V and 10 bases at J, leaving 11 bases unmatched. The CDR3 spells CSARGPSGGKLFF. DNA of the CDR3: TGCAGCGCCAGGGGGCCATCTGGCGGAAAACTGTTTTTT. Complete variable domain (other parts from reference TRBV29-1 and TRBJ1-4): SAVISQKPSRDICQRGTSLTIQCQVDSQVTMMFWYRQQPGQSLTLIATANQGSEATYESGFVIDKFPISRPNLTFSTLTVSNMSPEDSSIYLCSARGPSGGKLFFGSGTQLSVL.

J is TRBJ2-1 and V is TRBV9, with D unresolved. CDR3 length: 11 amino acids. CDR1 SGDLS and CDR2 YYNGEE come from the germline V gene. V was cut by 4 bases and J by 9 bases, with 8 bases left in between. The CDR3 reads CASSLVGEQFF. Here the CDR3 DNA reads TGTGCCAGCAGCCTGGTGGGTGAGCAGTTCTTC.

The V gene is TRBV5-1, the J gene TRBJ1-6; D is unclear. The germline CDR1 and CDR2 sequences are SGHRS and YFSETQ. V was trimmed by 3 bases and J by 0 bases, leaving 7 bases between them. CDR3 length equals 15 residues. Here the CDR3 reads CASSSEASYNSPLHF. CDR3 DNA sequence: TGCGCCAGCAGCTCCGAAGCCTCCTATAATTCACCCCTCCACTTT.

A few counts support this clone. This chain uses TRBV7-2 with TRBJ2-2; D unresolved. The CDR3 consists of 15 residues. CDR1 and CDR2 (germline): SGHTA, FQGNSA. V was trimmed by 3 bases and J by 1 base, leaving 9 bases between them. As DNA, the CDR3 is TGTGCCAGCAGCTTTTTGAGGCTGAACACCGGGGAGCTGTTTTTT. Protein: CASSFLRLNTGELFF.

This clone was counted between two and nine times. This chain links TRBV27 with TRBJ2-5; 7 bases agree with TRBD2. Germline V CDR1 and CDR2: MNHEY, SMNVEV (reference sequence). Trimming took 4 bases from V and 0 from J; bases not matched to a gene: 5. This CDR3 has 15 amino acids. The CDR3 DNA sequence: TGTGCCAGCAGTTACGGTAGCGGGTACCAAGAGACCCAGTACTTC. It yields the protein CASSYGSGYQETQYF.

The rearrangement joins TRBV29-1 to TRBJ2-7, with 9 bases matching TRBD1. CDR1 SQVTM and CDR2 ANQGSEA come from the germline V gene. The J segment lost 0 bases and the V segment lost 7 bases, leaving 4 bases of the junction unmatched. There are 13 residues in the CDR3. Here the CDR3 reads CSAAGQGSYEQYF. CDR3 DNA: TGCAGCGCCGCGGGACAGGGCTCCTACGAGCAGTACTTC.